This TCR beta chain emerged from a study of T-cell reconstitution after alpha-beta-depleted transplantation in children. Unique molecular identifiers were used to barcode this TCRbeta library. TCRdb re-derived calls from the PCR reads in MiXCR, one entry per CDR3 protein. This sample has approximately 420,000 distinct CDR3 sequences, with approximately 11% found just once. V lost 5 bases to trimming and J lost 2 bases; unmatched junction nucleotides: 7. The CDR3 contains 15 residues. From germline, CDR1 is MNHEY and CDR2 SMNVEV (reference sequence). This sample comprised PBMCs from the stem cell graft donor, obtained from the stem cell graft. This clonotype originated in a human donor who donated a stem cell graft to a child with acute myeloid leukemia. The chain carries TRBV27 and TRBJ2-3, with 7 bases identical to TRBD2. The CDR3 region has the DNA TGTGCCAGCAGTCCTTACCTAGCGGACACAGATACGCAGTATTTT. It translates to CASSPYLADTDTQYF.